The clone carrying this T cell receptor beta chain has more than one count but fewer than ten. Its antigen is still unknown. This sample stems from a study of T cell repertoires in cytomegalovirus infection. Study-level background: CMV epitopes in the study were HLA-C-restricted (recently identified) and HLA-B-restricted (well studied). CMV infection plus the matching HLA type was flagged by public TCR beta signatures. The study, taken as a whole, reports: Summed public TCR beta family frequency identified CMV carriers bearing the relevant HLA. Dominant in the ex vivo response were TCR beta clonotypes restricted by HLA-C and specific for CMV.

This CDR3 comprises 15 residues. The V end was cut by 1 base, the J end by 5 bases, with 11 bases between. The germline CDR1 and CDR2 sequences are MNHNS and SASEGT. TCRdb reprocessed the reads with MiXCR, giving one entry per CDR3 protein. The table has about 20,000 distinct CDR3 sequences, around 40% seen once. The TCR comes from a human donor in good health (CMV status not recorded). Some clones in this sample may be carry-over from other donors' samples. The genes are TRBV6-1 and TRBJ2-2, with D maybe TRBD1 (5 bases). The sequencing here drew on CD8+ T cells from cultured PBMCs, taken from culture after CMV antigen stimulation. In nucleotides, the CDR3 is TGTGCCAGCAGTGAAGAAGGCAGGGCGACCGGGGAGCTGTTTTTT. It is translated as CASSEEGRATGELFF.